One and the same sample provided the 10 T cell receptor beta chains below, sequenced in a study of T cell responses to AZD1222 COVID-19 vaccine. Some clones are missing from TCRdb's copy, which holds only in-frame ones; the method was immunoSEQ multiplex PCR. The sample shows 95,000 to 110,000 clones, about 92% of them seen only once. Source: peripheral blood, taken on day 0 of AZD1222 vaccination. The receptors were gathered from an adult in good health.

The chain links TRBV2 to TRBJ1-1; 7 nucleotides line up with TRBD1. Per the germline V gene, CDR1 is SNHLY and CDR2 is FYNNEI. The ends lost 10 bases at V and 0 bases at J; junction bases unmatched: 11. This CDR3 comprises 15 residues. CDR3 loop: CANHTGDSLNTEAFF. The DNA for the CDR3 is TGTGCCAACCACACCGGGGACAGCTTGAACACTGAAGCTTTCTTT.

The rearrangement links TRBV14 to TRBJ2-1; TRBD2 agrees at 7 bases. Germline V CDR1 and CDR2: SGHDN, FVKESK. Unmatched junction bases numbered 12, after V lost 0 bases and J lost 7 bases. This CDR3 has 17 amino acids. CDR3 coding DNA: TGTGCCAGCAGCCAAGATATAACCGGGGGGACTATGAATGAGCAGTTCTTC. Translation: CASSQDITGGTMNEQFF.

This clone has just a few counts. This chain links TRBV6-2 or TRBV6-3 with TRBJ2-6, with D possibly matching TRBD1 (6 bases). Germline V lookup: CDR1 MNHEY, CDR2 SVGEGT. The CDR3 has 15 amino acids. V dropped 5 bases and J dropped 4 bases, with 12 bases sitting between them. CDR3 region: CASSATGSGANVLTF. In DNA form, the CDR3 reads TGTGCCAGCAGTGCAACAGGGTCAGGGGCCAACGTCCTGACTTTC.

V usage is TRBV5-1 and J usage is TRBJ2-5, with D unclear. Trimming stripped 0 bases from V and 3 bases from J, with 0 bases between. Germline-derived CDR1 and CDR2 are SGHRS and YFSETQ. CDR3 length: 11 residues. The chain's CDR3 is CASSLEETQYF. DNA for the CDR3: TGCGCCAGCAGCTTGGAAGAGACCCAGTACTTC.

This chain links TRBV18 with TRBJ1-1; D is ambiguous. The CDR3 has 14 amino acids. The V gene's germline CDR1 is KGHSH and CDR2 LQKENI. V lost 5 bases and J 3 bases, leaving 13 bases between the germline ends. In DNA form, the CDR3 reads TGTGCCAGCTCATCCACGACGGAAGACACTGAAGCTTTCTTT. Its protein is CASSSTTEDTEAFF.

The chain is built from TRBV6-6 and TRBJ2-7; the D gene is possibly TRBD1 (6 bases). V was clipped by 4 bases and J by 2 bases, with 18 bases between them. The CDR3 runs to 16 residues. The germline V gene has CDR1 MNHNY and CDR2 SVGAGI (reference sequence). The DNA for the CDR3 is TGTGCCAGCAGTTTACTACAGGGCCGGACCCCCTACGAGCAGTACTTC. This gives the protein CASSLLQGRTPYEQYF.

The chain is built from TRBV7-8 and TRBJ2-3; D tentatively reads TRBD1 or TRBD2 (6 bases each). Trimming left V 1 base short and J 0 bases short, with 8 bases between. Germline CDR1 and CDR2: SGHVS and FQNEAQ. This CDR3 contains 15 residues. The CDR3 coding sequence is TGTGCCAGCAGCTTAGGGGGGGCCAGCACAGATACGCAGTATTTT. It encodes CASSLGGASTDTQYF.

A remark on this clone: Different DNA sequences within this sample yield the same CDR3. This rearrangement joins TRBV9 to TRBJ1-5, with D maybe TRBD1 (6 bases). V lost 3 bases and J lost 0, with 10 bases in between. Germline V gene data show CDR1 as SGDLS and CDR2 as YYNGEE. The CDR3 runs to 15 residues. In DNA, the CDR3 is TGTGCCAGCAGCGCACAGGGTGGTAGCAATCAGCCCCAGCATTTT. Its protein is CASSAQGGSNQPQHF.

In DNA, the CDR3 is TGTGCCAGCAGCTACACAGGGGAAGGCACTGAAGCTTTCTTT. Translated: CASSYTGEGTEAFF. The chain carries TRBV5-4 and TRBJ1-1; 7 bases align to TRBD1. In germline, CDR1 is SGHNT, CDR2 YYREEE (reference sequence). The CDR3 consists of 14 residues. V dropped 3 bases and J dropped 4; count of bases not matched to a gene: 6.

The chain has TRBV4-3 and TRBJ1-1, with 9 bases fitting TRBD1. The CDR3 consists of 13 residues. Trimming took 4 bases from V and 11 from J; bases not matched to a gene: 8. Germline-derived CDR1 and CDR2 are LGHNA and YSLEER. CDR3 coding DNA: TGCGCCAGCAGCCCGGGACAGGGCCATCGGGCTTTCTTT. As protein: CASSPGQGHRAFF.